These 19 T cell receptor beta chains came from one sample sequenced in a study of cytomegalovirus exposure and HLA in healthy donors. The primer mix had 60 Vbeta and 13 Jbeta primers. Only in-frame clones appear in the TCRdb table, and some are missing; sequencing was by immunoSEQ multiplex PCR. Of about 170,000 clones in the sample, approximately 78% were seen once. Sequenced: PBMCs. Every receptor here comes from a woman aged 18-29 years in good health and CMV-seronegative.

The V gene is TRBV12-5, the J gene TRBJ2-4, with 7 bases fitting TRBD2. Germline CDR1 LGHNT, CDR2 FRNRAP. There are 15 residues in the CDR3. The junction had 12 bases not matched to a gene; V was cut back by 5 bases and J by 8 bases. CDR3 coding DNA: TGTGCTAGTGGTGCCACGGGGATTGGGAGGGACATTCAGTACTTC. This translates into CASGATGIGRDIQYF.

In nucleotides, the CDR3 is TGTGCCAGCAGTCAAAGACTGGATGGGGGCTACACCTTC. Translation gives CASSQRLDGGYTF. V gene TRBV6-5 combines with J gene TRBJ1-2; no firm D call. The V and J ends lost 5 bases and 8 bases respectively, with 15 bases between them. The CDR3 runs 13 residues. Germline V CDR1 and CDR2: MNHEY, SVGAGI.

CDR3 nucleotide sequence: TGCGCCAGCAGGCGAACGGACTCCGAGCAGTACTTC. Translation: CASRRTDSEQYF. The chain carries TRBV10-2 and TRBJ2-5; D may be TRBD2 (5 bases). The J call is uncertain, as TRBJ2-7 better fits the DNA end. Germline V lookup: CDR1 WSHSY, CDR2 SAAADI. This CDR3 region has 12 residues.

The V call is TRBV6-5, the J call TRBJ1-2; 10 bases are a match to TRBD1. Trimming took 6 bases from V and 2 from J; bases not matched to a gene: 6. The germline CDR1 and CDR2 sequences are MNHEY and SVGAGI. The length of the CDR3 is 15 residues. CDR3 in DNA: TGTGCCAGCAGCCTTAGGGACAGGGGCAACTATGGCTACACCTTC. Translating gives CASSLRDRGNYGYTF.

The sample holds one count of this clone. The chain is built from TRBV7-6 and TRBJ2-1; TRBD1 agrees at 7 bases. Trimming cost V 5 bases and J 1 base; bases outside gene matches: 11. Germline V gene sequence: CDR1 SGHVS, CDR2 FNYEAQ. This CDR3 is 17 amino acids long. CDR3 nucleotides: TGTGCCAGCAGCGAGGGGACAGACTTTTCTTCCTACAATGAGCAGTTCTTC. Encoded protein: CASSEGTDFSSYNEQFF.

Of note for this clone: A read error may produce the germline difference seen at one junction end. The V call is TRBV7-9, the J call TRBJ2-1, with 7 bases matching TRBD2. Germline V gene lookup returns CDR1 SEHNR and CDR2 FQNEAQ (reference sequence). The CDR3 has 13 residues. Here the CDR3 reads CSSSLGQWGEGFF. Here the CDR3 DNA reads TGTTCCAGCAGCTTAGGGCAGTGGGGGGAGGGGTTCTTC.

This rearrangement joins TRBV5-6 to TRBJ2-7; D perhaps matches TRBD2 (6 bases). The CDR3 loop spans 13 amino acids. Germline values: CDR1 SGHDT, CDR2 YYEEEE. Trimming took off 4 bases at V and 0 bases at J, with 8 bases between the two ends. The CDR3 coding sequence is TGTGCCAGCAGCGGAGGGACCTCCTACGAGCAGTACTTC. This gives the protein CASSGGTSYEQYF.

CDR3 region: CASSPGHQGDTQYF. CDR3 sequence (DNA): TGTGCCAGCAGCCCGGGACATCAGGGAGATACGCAGTATTTT. The chain combines TRBV6-1 with TRBJ2-3; possible D gene TRBD1, 6 bases. The CDR3 sequence is 14 residues long. Trimming shortened V by 6 bases and J by 5 bases, and 15 bases separated the two germline ends. CDR1 is MNHNS, CDR2 SASEGT, per germline.

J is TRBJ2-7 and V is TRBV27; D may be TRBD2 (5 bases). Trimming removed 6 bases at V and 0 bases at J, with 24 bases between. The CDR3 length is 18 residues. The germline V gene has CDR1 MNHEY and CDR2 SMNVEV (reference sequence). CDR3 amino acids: CASSPPTRIGGLSYEQYF. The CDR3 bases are TGTGCCAGCAGCCCTCCCACCCGAATTGGCGGGCTCTCCTACGAGCAGTACTTC.

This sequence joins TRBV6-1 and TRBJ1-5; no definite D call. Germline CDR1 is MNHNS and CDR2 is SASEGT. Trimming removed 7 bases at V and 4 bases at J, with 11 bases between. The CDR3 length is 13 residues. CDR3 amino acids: CASTREENQPQHF. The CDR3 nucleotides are TGTGCCAGCACCAGAGAGGAGAATCAGCCCCAGCATTTT.

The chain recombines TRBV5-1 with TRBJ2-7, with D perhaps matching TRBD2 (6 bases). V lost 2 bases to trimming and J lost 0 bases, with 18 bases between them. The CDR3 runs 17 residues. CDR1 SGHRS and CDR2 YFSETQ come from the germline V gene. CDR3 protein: CASSFGAGGLSSYEQYF. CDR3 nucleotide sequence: TGCGCCAGCAGCTTTGGGGCCGGGGGACTCAGCTCCTACGAGCAGTACTTC.

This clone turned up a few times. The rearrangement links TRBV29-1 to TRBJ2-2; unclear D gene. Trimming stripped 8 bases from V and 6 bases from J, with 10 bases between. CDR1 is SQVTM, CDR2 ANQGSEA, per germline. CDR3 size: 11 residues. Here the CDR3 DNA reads TGCAGCCCTCCTGCGGCCGGGGAGCTGTTTTTT. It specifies CSPPAAGELFF.

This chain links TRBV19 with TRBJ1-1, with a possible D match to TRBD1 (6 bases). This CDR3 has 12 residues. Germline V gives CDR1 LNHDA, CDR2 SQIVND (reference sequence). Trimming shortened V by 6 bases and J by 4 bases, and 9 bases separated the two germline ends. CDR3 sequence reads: CASRPRGTEAFF. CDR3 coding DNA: TGTGCCAGTAGGCCCAGGGGCACTGAAGCTTTCTTT.

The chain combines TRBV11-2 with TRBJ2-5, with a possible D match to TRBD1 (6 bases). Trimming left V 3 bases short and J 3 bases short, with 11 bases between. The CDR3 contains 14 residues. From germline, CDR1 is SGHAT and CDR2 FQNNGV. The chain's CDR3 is CASSLGDNEETQYF. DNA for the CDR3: TGTGCCAGCAGCTTGGGGGACAACGAAGAGACCCAGTACTTC.

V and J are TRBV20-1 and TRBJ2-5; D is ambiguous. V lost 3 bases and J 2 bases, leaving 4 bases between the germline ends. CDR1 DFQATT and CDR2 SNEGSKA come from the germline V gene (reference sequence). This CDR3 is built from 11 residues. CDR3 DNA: TGCAGTGCTAGGCTACAAGAGACCCAGTACTTC. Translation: CSARLQETQYF.

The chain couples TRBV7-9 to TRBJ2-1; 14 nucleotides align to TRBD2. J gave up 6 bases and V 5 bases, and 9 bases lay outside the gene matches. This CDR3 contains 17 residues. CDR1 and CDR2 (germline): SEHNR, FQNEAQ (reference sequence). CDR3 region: CASSHFETSGRANEQFF. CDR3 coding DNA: TGTGCCAGCAGCCATTTCGAGACTAGCGGGAGGGCCAATGAGCAGTTCTTC.

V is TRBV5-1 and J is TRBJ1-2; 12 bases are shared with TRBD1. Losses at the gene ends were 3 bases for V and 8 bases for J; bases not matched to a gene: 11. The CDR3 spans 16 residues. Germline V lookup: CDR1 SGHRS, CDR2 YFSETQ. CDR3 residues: CASSSQPGQGARGYTF. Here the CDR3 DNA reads TGCGCCAGCAGCTCACAGCCGGGACAGGGGGCGCGCGGCTACACCTTC.

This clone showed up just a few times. CDR3 sequence (DNA): TGTGCCAGCAGTTTCACAAGAAACTATGGCTACACCTTC. It specifies CASSFTRNYGYTF. The chain recombines TRBV28 with TRBJ1-2; D gene unclear. Trimming stripped 3 bases from V and 2 bases from J, with 7 bases between. Germline CDR1 reads MDHEN; CDR2 reads SYDVKM. The CDR3 loop spans 13 amino acids.

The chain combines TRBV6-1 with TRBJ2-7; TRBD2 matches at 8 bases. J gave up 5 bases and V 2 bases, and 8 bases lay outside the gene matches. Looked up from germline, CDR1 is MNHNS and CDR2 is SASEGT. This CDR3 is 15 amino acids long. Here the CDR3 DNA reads TGTGCCAGCAGTGAATTGGGCGGGAGGAGGAACGAGCAGTACTTC. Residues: CASSELGGRRNEQYF.